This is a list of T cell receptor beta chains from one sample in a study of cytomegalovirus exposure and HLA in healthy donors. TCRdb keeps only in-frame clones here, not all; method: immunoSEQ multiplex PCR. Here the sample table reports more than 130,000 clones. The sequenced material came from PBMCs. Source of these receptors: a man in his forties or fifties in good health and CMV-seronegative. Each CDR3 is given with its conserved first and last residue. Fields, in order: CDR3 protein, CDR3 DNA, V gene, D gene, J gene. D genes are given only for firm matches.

CDR3aa: CASSLVLDQPQHF
CDR3nt: TGTGCCAGCAGCTTAGTACTGGATCAGCCCCAGCATTTT
v_gene: TRBV11-2
d_gene: -
j_gene: TRBJ1-5

CDR3aa: CASRSVRAADTQYF
CDR3nt: TGTGCCAGCAGAAGTGTCAGGGCGGCAGATACGCAGTATTTT
v_gene: TRBV6-1
d_gene: -
j_gene: TRBJ2-3

CDR3aa: CASSDRGTDTQYF
CDR3nt: TGTGCCAGCAGTGACAGGGGCACAGATACGCAGTATTTT
v_gene: TRBV11-3
d_gene: TRBD1
j_gene: TRBJ2-3

CDR3aa: CASSYATGYEQYF
CDR3nt: TGTGCCAGCAGTTACGCGACAGGTTACGAGCAGTACTTC
v_gene: TRBV6-5
d_gene: -
j_gene: TRBJ2-7

CDR3aa: CASSPADRGGETQYF
CDR3nt: TGTGCCAGCAGCCCCGCGGACAGGGGCGGTGAGACCCAGTACTTC
v_gene: TRBV5-4
d_gene: TRBD1
j_gene: TRBJ2-5

CDR3aa: CAISESMDRGEKLFF
CDR3nt: TGTGCCATCAGTGAGTCGATGGACAGGGGAGAAAAACTGTTTTTT
v_gene: TRBV10-3
d_gene: TRBD1
j_gene: TRBJ1-4

CDR3aa: CSVRQGSSYEQYF
CDR3nt: TGCAGCGTCAGACAGGGGAGCTCCTACGAGCAGTACTTC
v_gene: TRBV29-1
d_gene: TRBD1
j_gene: TRBJ2-7

CDR3aa: CASTQGWNSPLHF
CDR3nt: TGTGCCAGCACCCAGGGGTGGAATTCACCCCTCCACTTT
v_gene: TRBV6-5
d_gene: -
j_gene: TRBJ1-6

CDR3aa: CSVVSGAGNTIYF
CDR3nt: TGCAGCGTTGTAAGTGGAGCTGGAAACACCATATATTTT
v_gene: TRBV29-1
d_gene: -
j_gene: TRBJ1-3

CDR3aa: CASRDRGLGTQYF
CDR3nt: TGTGCCAGCAGGGACAGGGGGCTCGGGACCCAGTACTTC
v_gene: TRBV6-1
d_gene: TRBD1
j_gene: TRBJ2-5

CDR3aa: CASRGTGEGNEQFF
CDR3nt: TGCGCCAGCAGGGGGACAGGGGAGGGGAACGAGCAGTTCTTC
v_gene: TRBV5-1
d_gene: TRBD1
j_gene: TRBJ2-1

CDR3aa: CASSEPGQGARGANVLTF
CDR3nt: TGTGCCAGTAGCGAACCGGGACAGGGGGCGAGGGGGGCCAACGTCCTGACTTTC
v_gene: TRBV19
d_gene: TRBD1
j_gene: TRBJ2-6

CDR3aa: CASRLTSGGYEQYF
CDR3nt: TGTGCCAGCAGACTGACTAGCGGGGGTTACGAGCAGTACTTC
v_gene: TRBV7-8
d_gene: TRBD2
j_gene: TRBJ2-7

CDR3aa: CASSVAGSGGTDTQYF
CDR3nt: TGTGCCAGCAGCGTAGCAGGTAGCGGGGGAACAGATACGCAGTATTTT
v_gene: TRBV9
d_gene: TRBD2
j_gene: TRBJ2-3

CDR3aa: CASSFGQNYGYTF
CDR3nt: TGTGCCAGCAGTTTCGGACAGAACTATGGCTACACCTTC
v_gene: TRBV27
d_gene: -
j_gene: TRBJ1-2

CDR3aa: CASKIGQLNTEAFF
CDR3nt: TGTGCCAGCAAAATCGGACAGCTGAACACTGAAGCTTTCTTT
v_gene: TRBV28
d_gene: -
j_gene: TRBJ1-1

CDR3aa: CASNESGSNQPQHF
CDR3nt: TGTGCCAGCAACGAATCCGGGTCCAATCAGCCCCAGCATTTT
v_gene: TRBV27
d_gene: -
j_gene: TRBJ1-5

CDR3aa: CASSRGQRSEKLFF
CDR3nt: TGTGCCAGTAGTAGGGGACAACGAAGCGAAAAACTGTTTTTT
v_gene: TRBV19
d_gene: -
j_gene: TRBJ1-4

CDR3aa: CASSHRAPVVAEAFF
CDR3nt: TGTGCCAGCAGTCACAGGGCCCCGGTCGTCGCTGAAGCTTTCTTT
v_gene: TRBV2
d_gene: -
j_gene: TRBJ1-1

CDR3aa: CASSPDREDQPQHF
CDR3nt: TGTGCCAGCAGCCCGGACAGGGAAGATCAGCCCCAGCATTTT
v_gene: TRBV28
d_gene: TRBD1
j_gene: TRBJ1-5

CDR3aa: CASSPDSSQPQHF
CDR3nt: TGTGCCAGCTCACCTGATAGCAGTCAGCCCCAGCATTTT
v_gene: TRBV18
d_gene: -
j_gene: TRBJ1-5

CDR3aa: CAISSGNSNQPQHF
CDR3nt: TGTGCCATCAGTAGCGGGAATAGCAATCAGCCCCAGCATTTT
v_gene: TRBV10-3
d_gene: -
j_gene: TRBJ1-5

CDR3aa: CASSPVTGNTEAFF
CDR3nt: TGTGCCAGTAGTCCTGTGACAGGGAACACTGAAGCTTTCTTT
v_gene: TRBV19
d_gene: -
j_gene: TRBJ1-1

CDR3aa: CASSLSGENTEAFF
CDR3nt: TGTGCCAGCAGCCTATCGGGGGAGAACACTGAAGCTTTCTTT
v_gene: TRBV13
d_gene: -
j_gene: TRBJ1-1

CDR3aa: CASSFLGRGYEQYF
CDR3nt: TGTGCCAGCAGCTTTCTCGGCAGGGGCTACGAGCAGTACTTC
v_gene: TRBV11-2
d_gene: -
j_gene: TRBJ2-7

CDR3aa: CASSLNPSQGAYEQYF
CDR3nt: TGTGCCAGCAGCTTAAATCCCTCCCAGGGCGCTTACGAGCAGTACTTC
v_gene: TRBV7-3
d_gene: -
j_gene: TRBJ2-7

CDR3aa: CASSQTQGASYEQYF
CDR3nt: TGCGCCAGCAGCCAAACACAGGGGGCTTCCTACGAGCAGTACTTC
v_gene: TRBV4-1
d_gene: TRBD1
j_gene: TRBJ2-7

CDR3aa: CASSYSNPPGADEQYF
CDR3nt: TGTGCCAGCAGTTACTCGAATCCCCCGGGAGCCGACGAGCAGTACTTC
v_gene: TRBV6-5
d_gene: -
j_gene: TRBJ2-7

CDR3aa: CASSPPDRRNEQFF
CDR3nt: TGTGCCAGCTCACCTCCGGACAGAAGGAATGAGCAGTTCTTC
v_gene: TRBV18
d_gene: -
j_gene: TRBJ2-1

CDR3aa: CASSFGQANYGYTF
CDR3nt: TGTGCCAGCAGCTTTGGTCAGGCTAACTATGGCTACACCTTC
v_gene: TRBV11-2
d_gene: -
j_gene: TRBJ1-2

CDR3aa: CASSLYRGQTQYF
CDR3nt: TGTGCCAGCAGCTTGTACAGGGGGCAAACCCAGTACTTC
v_gene: TRBV5-6
d_gene: TRBD1
j_gene: TRBJ2-5

CDR3aa: CASSGQGMNTEAFF
CDR3nt: TGTGCCAGTAGCGGACAGGGAATGAACACTGAAGCTTTCTTT
v_gene: TRBV19
d_gene: TRBD1
j_gene: TRBJ1-1

CDR3aa: CASSLMRTGRFYNEQFF
CDR3nt: TGTGCCAGCAGTCTTATGAGGACAGGAAGGTTCTACAATGAGCAGTTCTTC
v_gene: TRBV21-1
d_gene: -
j_gene: TRBJ2-1

CDR3aa: CASSSQDRDGETQYF
CDR3nt: TGCGCCAGCAGCTCGCAGGACAGGGATGGGGAGACCCAGTACTTC
v_gene: TRBV5-1
d_gene: TRBD1
j_gene: TRBJ2-5

CDR3aa: CSVEGEGDDYGYTF
CDR3nt: TGCAGCGTTGAAGGGGAGGGGGACGACTATGGCTACACCTTC
v_gene: TRBV29-1
d_gene: -
j_gene: TRBJ1-2